The 2 T cell receptor beta chains below all came from one sample that was sequenced in a study of graft-versus-host responses after intestinal transplantation. No antigen has been assigned to these receptors. The repertoire was sequenced with immunoSEQ multiplex PCR; TCRdb's copy has only in-frame clones and lacks some. The sample yields some 130,000 clones, approximately 92% seen once. The starting material was unstimulated CD4+ T cells sorted from spleen or lymph node cells, obtained before intestinal transplant. The source of these receptors is a human donor who received an intestinal transplant.

This CDR3 is CAWSSGTIRNEQYF. The CDR3, as DNA: TGTGCCTGGAGTTCCGGGACTATTCGTAACGAGCAGTACTTC. This sequence joins TRBV30 and TRBJ2-7, with TRBD2 matching 7 bases. Germline assignment: CDR1 GTSNPN and CDR2 SVGIG (reference sequence). The CDR3 spans 14 residues. The V and J ends lost 2 bases and 5 bases, in that order; junction bases with no gene match: 9.

The V call is TRBV18, the J call TRBJ1-1, with D tentatively TRBD1 (5 bases). This CDR3 spans 14 amino acids. Germline V lookup: CDR1 KGHSH, CDR2 LQKENI. V dropped 5 bases and J dropped 8 bases, with 18 bases sitting between them. The CDR3 spells CASSSKVEGTEAFF. DNA for the CDR3: TGTGCCAGCTCATCCAAGGTGGAAGGGACGGAAGCTTTCTTT.